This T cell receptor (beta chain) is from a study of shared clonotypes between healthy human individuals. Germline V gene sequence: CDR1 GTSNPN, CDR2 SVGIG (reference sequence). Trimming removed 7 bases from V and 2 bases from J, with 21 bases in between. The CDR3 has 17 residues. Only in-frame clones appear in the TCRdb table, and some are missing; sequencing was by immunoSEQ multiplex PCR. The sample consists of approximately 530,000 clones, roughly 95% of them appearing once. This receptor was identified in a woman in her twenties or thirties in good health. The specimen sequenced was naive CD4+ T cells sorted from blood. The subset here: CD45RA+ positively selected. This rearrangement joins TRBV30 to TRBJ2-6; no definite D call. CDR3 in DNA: TGTGCCTCCGGAGAGTTTTCCTACCTTGCTGGGGCCAACGTCCTGACTTTC. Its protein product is CASGEFSYLAGANVLTF.